Below, 19 T cell receptor beta chains from the same sample are listed, as sequenced in a study of OX40 agonist ivuxolimab in advanced cancers. Profiling relied on immunoSEQ multiplex PCR, and the TCRdb table lists in-frame clones only, not all of them. In the table there are just under 75,000 clones, roughly nine tenths of which are singletons. The sample here was CD4+ or CD8+ T cells sorted from blood, taken in a trial of the OX40 agonist ivuxolimab. These TCRs come from an adult with an advanced solid tumor such as melanoma, head and neck, liver or kidney cancer.

The rearrangement links TRBV15 to TRBJ2-3, with 8 bases lining up with TRBD1. This CDR3 region has 14 residues. V gave up 4 bases and J gave up 2 bases; unmatched junction bases: 2. The germline V gene has CDR1 LNHNV and CDR2 YYDKDF (reference sequence). The CDR3 protein is CATSTGQATDTQYF. CDR3 nucleotide sequence: TGTGCCACCAGCACGGGACAGGCCACAGATACGCAGTATTTT.

This rearrangement joins TRBV19 to TRBJ2-1; 13 bases match TRBD2. The V segment lost 6 bases and the J segment 9 bases; nucleotides outside the gene matches: 14. CDR1 LNHDA and CDR2 SQIVND come from the germline V gene (reference sequence). The CDR3 totals 17 residues. CDR3 nucleotides: TGTGCCAGTAGCCACTCTCCGGGACTAGCGGGAAAGGGTGAGCAGTTCTTC. Translating it yields CASSHSPGLAGKGEQFF.

This clone has a handful of counts. The chain links TRBV7-2 to TRBJ1-2, with 7 bases matching TRBD1. The CDR3 is made up of 14 amino acids. V was pared by 5 bases and J by 6 bases, with 9 bases of the junction left unmatched. Germline V gene data show CDR1 as SGHTA and CDR2 as FQGNSA. CDR3 coding DNA: TGTGCCAGCAGCACGGGACAGTTTTCCCATGGCTACACCTTC. It is translated as CASSTGQFSHGYTF.

The V and J genes are TRBV30 and TRBJ1-5; the match to TRBD1 covers 7 bases. Looked up from germline, CDR1 is GTSNPN and CDR2 is SVGIG (reference sequence). J was trimmed by 5 bases and V by 0 bases; bases with no gene match: 4. This CDR3 region has 14 residues. CDR3 in amino acids: CAWSVGGFDQPQHF. The CDR3 coding sequence is TGTGCCTGGAGTGTAGGGGGCTTCGATCAGCCCCAGCATTTT. Together with reference TRBV30 and TRBJ1-5, the CDR3 gives the full variable domain: SQTIHQWPATLVQPVGSPLSLECTVEGTSNPNLYWYRQAAGRGLQLLFYSVGIGQISSEVPQNLSASRPQDRQFILSSKKLLLSDSGFYLCAWSVGGFDQPQHFGDGTRLSIL.

The rearrangement links TRBV6-5 to TRBJ2-1, with a weak D call TRBD2 (5 bases). Germline values: CDR1 MNHEY, CDR2 SVGAGI. The V gene lost 0 bases and the J gene lost 7 bases, with 13 bases spanning the gap. The CDR3 sequence is 15 residues long. CDR3: CASSYSSGFKNEQFF. The CDR3 nucleotides read TGTGCCAGCAGTTACTCGTCGGGGTTCAAAAATGAGCAGTTCTTC.

This chain joins TRBV30 and TRBJ2-2; D unresolved. Trimming pared 0 bases from V and 5 bases from J, leaving 7 bases between. The CDR3 is 13 amino acids. From germline, CDR1 is GTSNPN and CDR2 SVGIG (reference sequence). The CDR3 sequence: CAWSVWGTGELFF. The CDR3 DNA reads as TGTGCCTGGAGTGTCTGGGGAACCGGGGAGCTGTTTTTT. Complete variable domain (other parts from reference TRBV30 and TRBJ2-2): SQTIHQWPATLVQPVGSPLSLECTVEGTSNPNLYWYRQAAGRGLQLLFYSVGIGQISSEVPQNLSASRPQDRQFILSSKKLLLSDSGFYLCAWSVWGTGELFFGEGSRLTVL.

This clone has just one count. The rearrangement joins TRBV7-9 to TRBJ1-2; D may be TRBD1 (5 bases). CDR1 and CDR2 from the germline V gene are SEHNR and FQNEAQ (reference sequence). V was clipped by 2 bases and J by 3 bases, with 7 bases between them. The CDR3 has 13 residues. This CDR3 is CASSLTGHYGYTF. The CDR3 nucleotides read TGTGCCAGCAGCTTAACAGGACACTATGGCTACACCTTC.

The J gene is TRBJ2-3, the V gene TRBV11-3; 7 nucleotides align to TRBD1. V shed 4 bases and J 2 bases; nucleotides not matched to a gene: 6. The CDR3 has 15 residues. From germline, CDR1 is SGHNT and CDR2 YENEEA. The CDR3 DNA reads as TGTGCCAGCAGCTACAACAGGGGATCCACAGATACGCAGTATTTT. Its protein product is CASSYNRGSTDTQYF.

The chain recombines TRBV10-1 with TRBJ2-7, with a possible D match to TRBD1 (6 bases). The CDR3 extends over 15 amino acids. Germline V gives CDR1 WNHNN, CDR2 SYGVQD (reference sequence). Trimming took off 0 bases at V and 2 bases at J, with 11 bases between the two ends. CDR3 DNA: TGCGCCAGCAGTGAGTCCGGGACACACACCTACGAGCAGTACTTC. This gives the protein CASSESGTHTYEQYF.

The chain's CDR3 is CASSLDRPGGAFF. CDR3 nucleotide sequence: TGTGCCAGCAGCTTGGACAGGCCGGGTGGAGCTTTCTTT. The rearrangement links TRBV5-5 to TRBJ1-1, with D perhaps matching TRBD1 (5 bases). CDR1 and CDR2 (germline): SGHKS, YYEKEE (reference sequence). The CDR3 runs 13 residues. V gave up 0 bases and J gave up 10 bases, with 13 bases separating them.

V and J are TRBV2 and TRBJ1-5, with TRBD1 matching over 9 bases. The V gene end was trimmed by 6 bases and the J gene end by 1 base; junction bases not matched to a gene: 1. Per germline, CDR1 SNHLY and CDR2 FYNNEI. The CDR3 length is 14 residues. The CDR3 protein is CASSGQGSNQPQHF. CDR3 nucleotides: TGTGCCAGCAGCGGACAGGGGAGCAATCAGCCCCAGCATTTT.

The chain recombines TRBV11-2 with TRBJ2-1; 8 nucleotides align to TRBD1. The CDR3 runs to 12 residues. Germline CDR1 reads SGHAT; CDR2 reads FQNNGV. J gave up 16 bases and V 3 bases, and 8 bases lay outside the gene matches. The CDR3 bases are TGTGCCAGCAGCTTGAACGGACAGGGAGGATTCTTC. Translating it yields CASSLNGQGGFF.

This clone occurred once. This rearrangement joins TRBV19 to TRBJ2-7; the match to TRBD2 covers 7 bases. Losses at the gene ends were 5 bases for V and 10 bases for J; bases not matched to a gene: 14. The CDR3 loop spans 14 amino acids. Germline assignment: CDR1 LNHDA and CDR2 SQIVND (reference sequence). The CDR3 DNA sequence: TGTGCCAGTAGTGCAACGGGAGGACTCCAGGCTCAGTACTTC. Amino acid sequence: CASSATGGLQAQYF.

The chain combines TRBV12-5 with TRBJ2-1; D is unresolved. Germline V gene lookup returns CDR1 LGHNT and CDR2 FRNRAP. V was cut by 5 bases and J by 0 bases, with 11 bases left in between. This CDR3 has 15 residues. The CDR3 sequence is CASGPDTSSYNEQFF. CDR3 nucleotides: TGTGCTAGTGGTCCCGACACGAGCTCCTACAATGAGCAGTTCTTC.

This chain joins TRBV11-2 and TRBJ2-7; TRBD2 is a possible D gene (6 bases). V lost 1 base, J lost 3 bases, and 22 bases lay in between. Germline V gene sequence: CDR1 SGHAT, CDR2 FQNNGV. The CDR3 has 18 amino acids. The DNA for the CDR3 is TGTGCCAGCAGCTTAGGTTACTGGGACTCGCCCTCTAGCTACGAGCAGTACTTC. Its protein product is CASSLGYWDSPSSYEQYF.

The genes are TRBV5-4 and TRBJ2-7; D not resolved. Germline V gene data show CDR1 as SGHNT and CDR2 as YYREEE (reference sequence). The CDR3 spans 11 residues. V was pared by 4 bases and J by 6 bases, with 8 bases between. DNA for the CDR3: TGTGCCAGCAGCCTGAGGCGCGAGCAGTACTTC. Translation: CASSLRREQYF.

V gene TRBV18 combines with J gene TRBJ1-1; D gene uncertain. Germline CDR1 and CDR2: KGHSH and LQKENI. The CDR3 is 13 amino acids. V lost 2 bases and J 3 bases, leaving 7 bases between the germline ends. The CDR3 reads CASSPNVDTEAFF. The DNA of the CDR3 is TGTGCCAGCTCACCAAACGTAGACACTGAAGCTTTCTTT.

In this sample, this clone turned up once. V is TRBV10-2 and J is TRBJ1-2, with 9 bases aligning to TRBD1. Germline CDR1 WSHSY, CDR2 SAAADI. The V segment lost 7 bases and the J segment 4 bases; nucleotides outside the gene matches: 10. There are 15 residues in the CDR3. The CDR3 DNA follows: TGCGCCAGCATGAGGGACAGGGATGGGCTCTATGGCTACACCTTC. Translated, it gives CASMRDRDGLYGYTF.

This chain's CDR3 is CASRNLASGSLTGELFF. DNA of the CDR3: TGTGCCAGCAGAAACCTGGCTAGCGGGAGTTTGACCGGGGAGCTGTTTTTT. The chain combines TRBV7-2 with TRBJ2-2; 10 bases match TRBD2. The CDR3 has 17 residues. The germline V gene encodes CDR1 SGHTA and CDR2 FQGNSA. With V trimmed by 6 bases and J by 5 bases, 12 bases remained unmatched. The full variable domain, in which reference TRBV7-2 and TRBJ2-2 provide the parts outside the CDR3, is GAGVSQSPSNKVTEKGKDVELRCDPISGHTALYWYRQSLGQGLEFLIYFQGNSAPDKSGLPSDRFSAERTGGSVSTLTIQRTQQEDSAVYLCASRNLASGSLTGELFFGEGSRLTVL.